Listed below are T cell receptor beta chains from one sample, sequenced in a study of blood T cell repertoires in COVID-19. Clones were sequenced by immunoSEQ multiplex PCR, and TCRdb holds only the in-frame ones, with some missing. Among a few hundred thousand clones listed, approximately 90% were seen once. Sequenced input: peripheral blood. These receptors were taken from a woman aged 45 to 65 with COVID-19, enrolled during active disease. Each CDR3 is given with its conserved first and last residue. Each record gives: CDR3 length, clone size, V gene, J gene, D gene, CDR3 protein, CDR3 DNA. A D gene is named only where the DNA matches it firmly. A clone size is listed for some rows: how often the clone was seen (once, few, many), or a class if it is expanded.

14,-,TRBV11-2,TRBJ2-1,TRBD2,CASTGGGSYNEQFF,TGTGCTAGCACTGGGGGGGGCTCCTACAATGAGCAGTTCTTC
14,-,TRBV11-3,TRBJ2-5,-,CASSLREQQETQYF,TGTGCCAGCAGCTTACGGGAACAGCAAGAGACCCAGTACTTC
17,-,TRBV13,TRBJ2-1,TRBD1,CASSLLSGTGGAHEQFF,TGTGCCAGCAGCTTGCTTTCCGGGACAGGGGGCGCCCATGAGCAGTTCTTC
14,-,TRBV11-2,TRBJ1-1,TRBD1,CASSSRTGGASAFF,TGTGCCAGCAGCTCCCGGACAGGGGGGGCTAGCGCTTTCTTT
16,-,TRBV7-3,TRBJ2-1,TRBD2,CASSPRLAGGYNEQFF,TGTGCCAGCAGCCCCAGACTAGCGGGGGGATACAATGAGCAGTTCTTC
15,few,TRBV27,TRBJ2-3,TRBD2,CASSLALAGVGTQYF,TGTGCCAGCAGTCTTGCACTAGCGGGAGTCGGTACGCAGTATTTT
17,-,TRBV4-2,TRBJ2-6,-,CASSQEGVGSGANVLTF,TGTGCCAGCAGCCAAGAAGGAGTTGGATCTGGGGCCAACGTCCTGACTTTC
16,-,TRBV6-2/TRBV6-3,TRBJ2-7,TRBD1,CASSYSTRTGDYEQYF,TGTGCCAGCAGTTACTCTACACGGACAGGGGATTACGAGCAGTACTTC
15,-,TRBV19,TRBJ1-1,TRBD1,CASSHLGSGGTEAFF,TGTGCCAGTAGTCACCTCGGTTCAGGGGGGACTGAAGCTTTCTTT
15,-,TRBV6-5,TRBJ2-3,TRBD2,CASNPWGGSTDTQYF,TGTGCCAGCAACCCCTGGGGGGGTTCCACAGATACGCAGTATTTT
15,once,TRBV14,TRBJ1-1,-,CASSQDNSFNTEAFF,TGTGCCAGCAGCCAAGATAACAGCTTCAACACTGAAGCTTTCTTT
19,-,TRBV4-1,TRBJ2-2,TRBD2,CASSQEWALWSGRTGELFF,TGCGCCAGCAGCCAAGAATGGGCCCTTTGGAGCGGGAGGACCGGGGAGCTGTTTTTT
16,-,TRBV15,TRBJ2-5,TRBD1,CATSREGRGLQETQYF,TGTGCCACCAGCAGAGAAGGCAGGGGGCTCCAAGAGACCCAGTACTTC
16,-,TRBV11-1,TRBJ2-2,TRBD2,CASSRGGSGSAGELFF,TGTGCCAGCAGCCGGGGTGGTAGCGGGAGTGCCGGGGAGCTGTTTTTT
11,-,TRBV28,TRBJ2-2,-,CATVRTGELFF,TGTGCCACCGTGAGGACCGGGGAGCTGTTTTTT
15,-,TRBV19,TRBJ2-7,TRBD2,CASSISGSPPYEQYF,TGTGCCAGTAGTATAAGCGGGAGCCCCCCCTACGAGCAGTACTTC
15,-,TRBV6-2/TRBV6-3,TRBJ2-2,TRBD1,CASSVGQGLSGELFF,TGTGCCAGCAGTGTGGGACAGGGGTTGTCCGGGGAGCTGTTTTTT
15,-,TRBV5-1,TRBJ2-2,-,CASSRGNANTGELFF,TGCGCCAGCAGCAGAGGGAACGCGAACACCGGGGAGCTGTTTTTT
11,-,TRBV1,TRBJ2-7,-,CSRTGLAEQYF,TGCAGCCGGACAGGGCTGGCAGAGCAGTACTTC
15,few,TRBV5-1,TRBJ1-5,-,CASSLEGGSNQPQHF,TGCGCCAGCAGCTTGGAAGGCGGTAGCAATCAGCCCCAGCATTTT
16,-,TRBV24-1,TRBJ2-4,TRBD1,CATSDPTGIGGDIQYF,TGTGCCACCAGTGACCCGACAGGGATCGGTGGGGACATTCAGTACTTC
13,once,TRBV9,TRBJ1-1,-,CASSPTGNTEAFF,TGTGCCAGCAGCCCCACAGGGAACACTGAAGCTTTCTTT
16,-,TRBV4-3,TRBJ2-1,TRBD1,CASSQNQGARYNEQFF,TGCGCCAGCAGCCAAAATCAGGGGGCGAGGTACAATGAGCAGTTCTTC
16,-,TRBV19,TRBJ2-3,-,CASSTRYTYSTDTQYF,TGTGCCAGTAGTACTAGATACACCTATAGCACAGATACGCAGTATTTT
15,-,TRBV19,TRBJ2-1,-,CASMEVAGSYNEQFF,TGTGCCAGTATGGAAGTAGCTGGCTCCTACAATGAGCAGTTCTTC